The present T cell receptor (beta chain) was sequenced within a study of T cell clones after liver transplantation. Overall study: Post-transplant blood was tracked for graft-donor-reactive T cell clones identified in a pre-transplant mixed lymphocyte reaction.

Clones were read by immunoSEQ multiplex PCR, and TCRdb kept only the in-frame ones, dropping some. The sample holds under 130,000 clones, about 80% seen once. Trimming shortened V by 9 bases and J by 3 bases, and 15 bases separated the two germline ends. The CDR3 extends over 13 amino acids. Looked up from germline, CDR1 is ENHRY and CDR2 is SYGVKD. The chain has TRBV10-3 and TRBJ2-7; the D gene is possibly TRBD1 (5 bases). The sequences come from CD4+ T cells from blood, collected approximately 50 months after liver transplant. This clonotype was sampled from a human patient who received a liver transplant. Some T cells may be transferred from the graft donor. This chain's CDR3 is CAMARQGDYEQYF. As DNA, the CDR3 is TGTGCCATGGCCCGCCAGGGCGACTACGAGCAGTACTTC.